The 8 T cell receptor beta chains below were found in one sample sequenced in a study of prognosis after radiotherapy for stage I lung cancer (dated by TCRdb to the early 2020s). Sequencing relied on an Illumina HiSeq 3000. Two rounds of multiplex PCR were performed to amplify the TCR beta CDR3 region from genomic DNA. In the first round of PCR, primers specific to each TRBV and TRBJ gene were used, and the primer sequences are filed in Chinese patent CN105087789A. Using fastp at Q25 and MiXCR, TCRdb reprocessed the public reads and kept productive beta chains. CDR3 protein duplicates are merged, each entry listing the most common genes and DNA. This sample gives around 20,000 distinct CDR3 sequences in total; about 40% of them show up just once. The ten largest clones capture 39% of the sample. Sequenced material: PBMCs, taken before or after stereotactic body radiation therapy (not recorded which). All receptors derive from a donor aged 50 or older with non-small cell lung cancer.

V usage is TRBV28 and J usage is TRBJ2-6, with 7 bases fitting TRBD2. Trimming removed 3 bases from V and 12 bases from J; junction bases left unmatched: 2. The CDR3 totals 12 residues. Germline values: CDR1 MDHEN, CDR2 SYDVKM. CDR3 in DNA: TGTGCCAGCAGTTTTTGGGGGGGCGTCCTGACTTTC. It specifies CASSFWGGVLTF.

As for this clonotype: The DNA is left out, because the CDR3 cannot be placed on it with certainty; the CDR3 is given as TCRdb lists it. The chain carries TRBV6-1 and TRBJ2-7; no DNA check was done on the table's D call, TRBD2. Germline V lookup: CDR1 MNHNS, CDR2 SASEGT. The CDR3 extends over 15 residues, inclusive of both ends. The CDR3 sequence: CASSEVAGGNYEQYF.

This clonotype was recorded many times. This chain links TRBV19 with TRBJ2-3; 11 bases fit TRBD2. CDR3 length: 15 residues. J lost 1 base, V lost 6 bases, and 3 bases had no gene match. Germline V gives CDR1 LNHDA, CDR2 SQIVND (reference sequence). The CDR3 DNA sequence: TGTGCCAGTAGGGCGGGACTAGCGGGCACAGATACGCAGTATTTT. Protein sequence: CASRAGLAGTDTQYF.

This clonotype showed up many times. V is TRBV20-1 and J is TRBJ2-2; 7 nucleotides agree with TRBD2. Per the germline V gene, CDR1 is DFQATT and CDR2 is SNEGSKA (reference sequence). With V trimmed by 3 bases and J by 5 bases, 3 bases remained unmatched. CDR3 length: 13 amino acids. The CDR3 loop reads CSARPGGTGELFF. The CDR3 nucleotides are TGCAGTGCTAGGCCGGGGGGTACCGGGGAGCTGTTTTTT.

CDR3 DNA: TGTGCCTGGACAGCCTACTATAACTATGGCTACACCTTC. It is translated as CAWTAYYNYGYTF. The chain employs TRBV30 and TRBJ1-2; D remains ambiguous. This CDR3 region has 13 residues. V shed 4 bases and J shed 1 base, with 10 bases lying between them. Germline V CDR1 and CDR2: GTSNPN, SVGIG (reference sequence).

J is TRBJ1-2 and V is TRBV6-1; 8 bases fit TRBD1. Trimming at V came to 5 bases and at J to 5 bases, leaving 13 bases not matched to a gene. The V gene's germline CDR1 is MNHNS and CDR2 SASEGT. CDR3 size: 16 residues. In nucleotides, the CDR3 is TGTGCCAGCAGTCCACAAACCGGGACAGGTTTTTATGGCTACACCTTC. This encodes CASSPQTGTGFYGYTF.

This clonotype showed up many times. The CDR3: CASSPGTSGTGELFF. The CDR3 DNA is TGTGCCAGCAGCCCTGGGACTAGCGGGACCGGGGAGCTGTTTTTT. This sequence joins TRBV3-1 and TRBJ2-2, with 12 bases matching TRBD2. The CDR3 has 15 residues. J lost 5 bases, V lost 4 bases, and 2 bases had no gene match. The germline CDR1 and CDR2 sequences are LGHDT and YNNKEL (reference sequence).

This clonotype was counted ten times or more. The chain combines TRBV20-1 with TRBJ2-1, with TRBD1 matching over 9 bases. CDR3 length: 14 residues. CDR1 is DFQATT and CDR2 is SNEGSKA in the germline V gene (reference sequence). CDR3 protein: CSGGLDRGVNEQFF. In nucleotides, the CDR3 is TGCTCCGGGGGTCTGGACAGGGGAGTCAATGAGCAGTTCTTC.